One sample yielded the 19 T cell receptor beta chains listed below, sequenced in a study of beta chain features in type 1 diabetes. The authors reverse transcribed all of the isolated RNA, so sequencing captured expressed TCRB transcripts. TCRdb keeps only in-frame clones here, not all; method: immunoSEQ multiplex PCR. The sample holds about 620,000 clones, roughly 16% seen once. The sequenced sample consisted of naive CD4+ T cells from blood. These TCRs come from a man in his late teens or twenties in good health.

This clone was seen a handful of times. The CDR3 here is CASSFGGLMNTEAFF. The DNA of the CDR3 is TGTGCCAGCAGTTTCGGGGGGCTAATGAACACTGAAGCTTTCTTT. The gene calls are TRBV28 and TRBJ1-1; possible D gene TRBD1, 6 bases. This CDR3 region has 15 residues. The V gene lost 3 bases and the J gene lost 0 bases, with 11 bases spanning the gap. Per germline, CDR1 MDHEN and CDR2 SYDVKM.

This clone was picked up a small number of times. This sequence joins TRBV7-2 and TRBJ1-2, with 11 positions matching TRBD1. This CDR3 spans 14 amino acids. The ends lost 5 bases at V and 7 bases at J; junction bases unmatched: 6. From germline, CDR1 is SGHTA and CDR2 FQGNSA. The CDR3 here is CASSTGTGGFGYTF. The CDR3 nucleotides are TGTGCCAGCAGCACTGGGACAGGGGGATTTGGCTACACCTTC.

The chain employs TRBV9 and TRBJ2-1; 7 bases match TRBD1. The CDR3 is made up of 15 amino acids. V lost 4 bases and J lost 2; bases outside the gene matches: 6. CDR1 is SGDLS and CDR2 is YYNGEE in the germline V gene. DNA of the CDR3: TGTGCCAGCAGCTCTGACAGGGCCACCTACAATGAGCAGTTCTTC. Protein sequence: CASSSDRATYNEQFF.

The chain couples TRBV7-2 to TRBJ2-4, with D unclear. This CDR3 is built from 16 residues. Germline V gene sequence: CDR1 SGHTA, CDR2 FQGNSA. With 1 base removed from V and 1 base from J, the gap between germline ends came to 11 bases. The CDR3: CASSLDRLRAKNIQYF. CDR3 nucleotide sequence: TGTGCCAGCAGCTTAGATCGGCTGAGGGCCAAAAACATTCAGTACTTC.

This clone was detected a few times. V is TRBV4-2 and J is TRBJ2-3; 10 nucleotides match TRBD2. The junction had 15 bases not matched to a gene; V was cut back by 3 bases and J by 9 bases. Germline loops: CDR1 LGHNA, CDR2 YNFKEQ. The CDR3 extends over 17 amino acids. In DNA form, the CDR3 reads TGTGCCAGCAGCCAGGGCGTCGGAGCGGGAGGGCCCGTAACGCAGTATTTT. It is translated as CASSQGVGAGGPVTQYF.

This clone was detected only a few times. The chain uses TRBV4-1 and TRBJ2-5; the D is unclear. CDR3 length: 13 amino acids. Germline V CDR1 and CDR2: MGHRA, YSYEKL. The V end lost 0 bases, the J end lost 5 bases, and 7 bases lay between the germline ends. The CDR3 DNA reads TGCGCCAGCAGCCAAGATCTTAGGGAGACCCAGTACTTC. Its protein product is CASSQDLRETQYF.

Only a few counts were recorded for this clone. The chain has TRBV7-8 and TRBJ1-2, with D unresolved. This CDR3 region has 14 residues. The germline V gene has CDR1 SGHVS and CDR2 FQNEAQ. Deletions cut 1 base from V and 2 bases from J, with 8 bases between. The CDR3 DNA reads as TGTGCCAGCAGCTTAGTTGCGGGGAACTATGGCTACACCTTC. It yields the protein CASSLVAGNYGYTF. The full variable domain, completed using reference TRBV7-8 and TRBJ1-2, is GAGVSQSPRYKVAKRGQDVALRCDPISGHVSLFWYQQALGQGPEFLTYFQNEAQLDKSGLPSDRFFAERPEGSVSTLKIQRTQQEDSAVYLCASSLVAGNYGYTFGSGTRLTVV.

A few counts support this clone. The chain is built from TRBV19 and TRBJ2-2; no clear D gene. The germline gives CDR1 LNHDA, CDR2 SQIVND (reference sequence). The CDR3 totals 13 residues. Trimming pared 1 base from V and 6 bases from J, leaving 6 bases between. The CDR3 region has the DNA TGTGCCAGTAGTATAGCAGGATCCGGGGAGCTGTTTTTT. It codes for CASSIAGSGELFF.

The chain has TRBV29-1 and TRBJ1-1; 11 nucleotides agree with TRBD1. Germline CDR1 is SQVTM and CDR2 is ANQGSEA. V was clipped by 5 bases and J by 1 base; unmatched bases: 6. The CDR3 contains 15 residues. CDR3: CSVIGQGAKNTEAFF. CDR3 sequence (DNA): TGCAGCGTTATAGGACAGGGGGCCAAGAACACTGAAGCTTTCTTT.

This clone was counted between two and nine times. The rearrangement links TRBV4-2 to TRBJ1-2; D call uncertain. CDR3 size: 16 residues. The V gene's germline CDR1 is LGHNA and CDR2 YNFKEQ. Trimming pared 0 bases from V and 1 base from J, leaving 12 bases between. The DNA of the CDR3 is TGTGCCAGCAGCCAAGAATCAGCACCACATAACTATGGCTACACCTTC. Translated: CASSQESAPHNYGYTF.

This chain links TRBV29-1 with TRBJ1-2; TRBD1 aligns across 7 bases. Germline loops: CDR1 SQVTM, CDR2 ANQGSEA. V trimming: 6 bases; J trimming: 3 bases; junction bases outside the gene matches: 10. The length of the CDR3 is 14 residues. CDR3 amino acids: CSVTGTLEDYGYTF. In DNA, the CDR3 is TGCAGCGTGACAGGGACCCTGGAAGACTATGGCTACACCTTC.

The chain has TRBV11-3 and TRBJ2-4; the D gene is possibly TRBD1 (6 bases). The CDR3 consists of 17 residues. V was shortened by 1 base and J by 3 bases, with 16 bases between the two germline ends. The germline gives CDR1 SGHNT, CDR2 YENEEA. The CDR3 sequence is CASSLAGTTIVKNIQYF. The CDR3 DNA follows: TGTGCCAGCAGCTTAGCCGGGACAACTATAGTCAAAAACATTCAGTACTTC. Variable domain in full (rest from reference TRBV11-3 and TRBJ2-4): EAGVVQSPRYKIIEKKQPVAFWCNPISGHNTLYWYLQNLGQGPELLIRYENEEAVDDSQLPKDRFSAERLKGVDSTLKIQPAELGDSAVYLCASSLAGTTIVKNIQYFGAGTRLSVL.

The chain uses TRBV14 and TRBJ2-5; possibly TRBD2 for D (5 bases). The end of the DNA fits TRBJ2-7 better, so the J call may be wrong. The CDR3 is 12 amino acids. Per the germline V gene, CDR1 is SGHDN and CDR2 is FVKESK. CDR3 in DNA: TGTGCCAGCAGCCAAGCCGGGGTCGAGCAGTACTTC. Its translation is CASSQAGVEQYF.

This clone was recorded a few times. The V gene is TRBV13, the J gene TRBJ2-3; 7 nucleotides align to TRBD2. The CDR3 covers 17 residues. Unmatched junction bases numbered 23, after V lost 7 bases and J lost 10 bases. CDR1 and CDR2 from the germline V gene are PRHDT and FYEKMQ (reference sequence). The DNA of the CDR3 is TGTGCCAGCACCCGAGGAGTAAATTATCGAGCGGGGTTATCGCAGTATTTT. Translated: CASTRGVNYRAGLSQYF.

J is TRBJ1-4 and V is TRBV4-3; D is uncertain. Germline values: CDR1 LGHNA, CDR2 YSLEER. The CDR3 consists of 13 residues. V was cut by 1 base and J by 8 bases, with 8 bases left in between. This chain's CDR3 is CASSQAWEEKLFF. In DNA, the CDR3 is TGCGCCAGCAGCCAAGCATGGGAGGAAAAACTGTTTTTT.

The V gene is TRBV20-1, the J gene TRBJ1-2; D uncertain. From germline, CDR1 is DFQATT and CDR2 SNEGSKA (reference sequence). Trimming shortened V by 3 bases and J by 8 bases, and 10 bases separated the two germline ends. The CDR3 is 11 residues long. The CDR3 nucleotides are TGCAGTGCTAGTATGTGGAGAGGCTACACCTTC. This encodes CSASMWRGYTF.

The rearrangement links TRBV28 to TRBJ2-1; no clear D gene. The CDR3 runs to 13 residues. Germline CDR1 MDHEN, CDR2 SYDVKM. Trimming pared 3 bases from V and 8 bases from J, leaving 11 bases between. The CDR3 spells CASSFQLKDEQFF. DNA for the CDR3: TGTGCCAGCAGTTTCCAGCTTAAGGATGAGCAGTTCTTC.

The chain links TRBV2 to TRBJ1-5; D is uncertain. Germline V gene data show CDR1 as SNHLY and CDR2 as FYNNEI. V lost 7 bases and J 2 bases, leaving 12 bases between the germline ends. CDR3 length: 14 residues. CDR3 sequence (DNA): TGTGCCAGCACGGTCCTAACAGGCAATCAGCCCCAGCATTTT. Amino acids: CASTVLTGNQPQHF.

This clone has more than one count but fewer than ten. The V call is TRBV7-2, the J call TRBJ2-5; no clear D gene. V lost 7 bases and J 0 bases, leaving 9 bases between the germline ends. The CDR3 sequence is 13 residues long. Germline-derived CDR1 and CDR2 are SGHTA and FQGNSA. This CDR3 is CASTPSYQETQYF. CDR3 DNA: TGTGCCAGCACCCCGTCGTACCAAGAGACCCAGTACTTC.